The 29 T cell receptor beta chains reported below all come from one sample, sequenced in a study of blood T cell repertoires in COVID-19. Here immunoSEQ multiplex PCR was the method, and the copy in TCRdb shows in-frame clones only, minus some. The sample lists over 200,000 clones; 80% to 90% were seen once. Sample: peripheral blood. The receptors shown here come from a man aged 60 to 69 who had recovered from COVID-19.

The rearrangement links TRBV9 to TRBJ2-1; D perhaps matches TRBD1 (5 bases). Trimming took off 4 bases at V and 7 bases at J, with 21 bases between the two ends. The CDR3 runs 16 residues. Germline V gene data show CDR1 as SGDLS and CDR2 as YYNGEE. CDR3 residues: CASSTRTPQERNEQFF. CDR3 coding DNA: TGTGCCAGCAGCACCCGGACCCCACAGGAGAGGAATGAGCAGTTCTTC.

This chain's CDR3 is CAWSRLAGAYDTQYF. The CDR3 coding sequence is TGTGCCTGGAGTAGGCTAGCGGGAGCATATGATACGCAGTATTTT. This sequence joins TRBV30 and TRBJ2-3, with 10 bases aligning to TRBD2. CDR1 and CDR2 (germline): GTSNPN, SVGIG (reference sequence). J lost 6 bases, V lost 2 bases, and 8 bases had no gene match. This CDR3 is built from 15 residues.

As DNA, the CDR3 is TGTGCCAGCAGTCCCCTAATGGGTGCGGACAGAATTAGAGCGTCCGAGCAGTACTTC. Encoded protein: CASSPLMGADRIRASEQYF. The genes are TRBV27 and TRBJ2-7; a weak D match, TRBD1 (6 bases). V lost 5 bases and J lost 6, with 32 bases in between. There are 19 residues in the CDR3. Per the germline V gene, CDR1 is MNHEY and CDR2 is SMNVEV (reference sequence).

This chain connects TRBV6-6 to TRBJ2-1; 13 bases match TRBD2. The CDR3 has 20 residues. Germline trimming cut 5 bases from V and 3 bases from J; bases unmatched to any gene: 16. From germline, CDR1 is MNHNY and CDR2 SVGAGI (reference sequence). CDR3 residues: CASSHRGTSGTIRYYNEQFF. CDR3 sequence (DNA): TGTGCCAGCAGTCATCGTGGGACTAGCGGGACCATCCGATACTACAATGAGCAGTTCTTC.

This chain joins TRBV5-4 and TRBJ2-1, with 7 nucleotides matching TRBD2. The CDR3 extends over 16 amino acids. V was clipped by 0 bases and J by 4 bases; unmatched bases: 7. Germline V gives CDR1 SGHNT, CDR2 YYREEE (reference sequence). Here the CDR3 reads CASSLGASGYYNEQFF. The CDR3 region has the DNA TGTGCCAGCAGCTTGGGGGCTAGCGGTTATTACAATGAGCAGTTCTTC. Full variable domain (rest looked up from reference TRBV5-4 and TRBJ2-1): ETGVTQSPTHLIKTRGQQVTLRCSSQSGHNTVSWYQQALGQGPQFIFQYYREEENGRGNFPPRFSGLQFPNYSSELNVNALELDDSALYLCASSLGASGYYNEQFFGPGTRLTVL.

V gene TRBV3-1 (or the pseudogene TRBV3-2) combines with J gene TRBJ2-1; D might be TRBD1 (5 bases). The CDR3 spans 13 residues. Germline V gives CDR1 LGHDT, CDR2 YNNKEL (reference sequence). Trimming took 4 bases from V and 5 from J, leaving 9 bases between them. The CDR3 spells CASSPQVHNEQFF. CDR3 DNA sequence: TGTGCCAGCAGCCCACAGGTTCACAATGAGCAGTTCTTC.

The chain couples TRBV28 to TRBJ2-7; TRBD1 aligns across 10 bases. From germline, CDR1 is MDHEN and CDR2 SYDVKM. The CDR3 extends over 15 amino acids. The V and J ends lost 1 base and 4 bases, in that order; junction bases with no gene match: 4. The CDR3 coding sequence is TGTGCCAGCAGTTTATCGGGACAGGGGTTGTACGAGCAGTACTTC. Residues: CASSLSGQGLYEQYF.

There are a few counts of this clone. The V call is TRBV6-1, the J call TRBJ1-5; D not certain. Trimming cost V 2 bases and J 0 bases, with 5 bases left between them. Germline CDR1 and CDR2: MNHNS and SASEGT. The CDR3 sequence is 14 residues long. The CDR3 sequence is CASSESYSNQPQHF. The CDR3 coding sequence is TGTGCCAGCAGTGAAAGCTATAGCAATCAGCCCCAGCATTTT.

This clone was observed a few times. This chain uses TRBV7-9 with TRBJ1-5, with 7 bases lining up with TRBD1. Trimming cost V 5 bases and J 3 bases; bases outside gene matches: 7. Germline lookup yields CDR1 SEHNR and CDR2 FQNEAQ (reference sequence). CDR3 length equals 15 residues. This chain's CDR3 is CASSHWTGLNQPQHF. The DNA for the CDR3 is TGTGCCAGCAGCCACTGGACAGGACTCAATCAGCCCCAGCATTTT.

About this clone: One end of the junction fails to match germline, which may point to a read error. This chain joins TRBV7-2 and TRBJ2-7, with 9 bases matching TRBD2. This CDR3 is 16 amino acids long. Germline V lookup: CDR1 SGHTA, CDR2 FQGNSA. This CDR3 is CASTLTSASGAYEQYF. The DNA for the CDR3 is TGTGCCAGCACCTTAACGTCGGCTAGCGGGGCCTACGAGCAGTACTTC. The full variable domain, completed using reference TRBV7-2 and TRBJ2-7, is GAGVSQSPSNKVTEKGKDVELRCDPISGHTALYWYRQSLGQGLEFLIYFQGNSAPDKSGLPSDRFSAERTGGSVSTLTIQRTQQEDSAVYLCASTLTSASGAYEQYFGPGTRLTVT.

The rearrangement joins TRBV5-1 to TRBJ1-1; a weak D match, TRBD1 (6 bases). Germline CDR1 reads SGHRS; CDR2 reads YFSETQ. The CDR3 loop spans 14 amino acids. V lost 0 bases to trimming and J lost 7 bases, with 13 bases between them. The CDR3 region has the DNA TGCGCCAGCAGCTTGGAGTTGGACAGCCATGAAGCTTTCTTT. It encodes CASSLELDSHEAFF.

This clone was detected only a few times. The V and J genes are TRBV5-4 and TRBJ2-1, with 13 bases identical to TRBD2. V was clipped by 6 bases and J by 6 bases; unmatched bases: 6. The CDR3 covers 15 residues. Germline V gene sequence: CDR1 SGHNT, CDR2 YYREEE (reference sequence). The CDR3 spells CASNQGTSGINEQFF. The DNA of the CDR3 is TGTGCCAGCAACCAAGGGACTAGCGGGATCAATGAGCAGTTCTTC. Complete variable domain (other parts from reference TRBV5-4 and TRBJ2-1): ETGVTQSPTHLIKTRGQQVTLRCSSQSGHNTVSWYQQALGQGPQFIFQYYREEENGRGNFPPRFSGLQFPNYSSELNVNALELDDSALYLCASNQGTSGINEQFFGPGTRLTVL.

The count of this clone is one. The rearrangement uses TRBV7-2 and TRBJ2-5; TRBD2 might be the D (5 bases). V was cut by 3 bases and J by 3 bases, with 5 bases left in between. Germline values: CDR1 SGHTA, CDR2 FQGNSA. The CDR3 extends over 12 amino acids. DNA for the CDR3: TGTGCCAGCAGCTTGCGGGAAGAGACCCAGTACTTC. Its translation: CASSLREETQYF.

A word on this clone: Sequence at one end of the junction differs from germline and may be a read error. The CDR3 DNA is TGTGTCTGGGGCAGGACACCGCCGGTAGACTTC. Translated: CVWGRTPPVDF. This chain joins TRBV27 and TRBJ1-2; maybe TRBD1 (5 bases). The CDR3 is 11 amino acids. Germline values: CDR1 MNHEY, CDR2 SMNVEV (reference sequence).

The rearrangement uses TRBV24-1 and TRBJ2-2; 9 nucleotides match TRBD1. The CDR3 length is 16 residues. Germline CDR1 reads KGHDR; CDR2 reads SFDVKD. J lost 4 bases, V lost 3 bases, and 5 bases had no gene match. The CDR3 DNA is TGTGCCACCAGTGATCCCGGGACAGGGTTCACCGGGGAGCTGTTTTTT. It translates to CATSDPGTGFTGELFF.

This sequence joins TRBV19 and TRBJ2-3, with 15 nucleotides matching TRBD2. The germline V gene encodes CDR1 LNHDA and CDR2 SQIVND (reference sequence). The CDR3 has 19 residues. The J segment lost 2 bases and the V segment lost 5 bases, leaving 11 bases of the junction unmatched. This CDR3 reads CASSPRGLAGGVYTDTQYF. Here the CDR3 DNA reads TGTGCCAGTAGTCCCCGAGGACTAGCGGGGGGGGTCTACACAGATACGCAGTATTTT.

The count of this clone is one. This chain connects TRBV3-1 (or the pseudogene TRBV3-2) to TRBJ2-5, with 8 positions matching TRBD1. CDR1 is LGHDT, CDR2 YNNKEL, per germline (reference sequence). V lost 3 bases, J lost 5 bases, and 8 bases stayed unmatched. CDR3 length equals 15 residues. The CDR3 loop reads CASSHQDRGSETQYF. CDR3 DNA: TGTGCCAGCAGCCACCAAGACAGGGGCAGCGAGACCCAGTACTTC.

V and J are TRBV11-2 and TRBJ2-1; 7 nucleotides align to TRBD2. The CDR3 runs 15 residues. V lost 5 bases, J lost 7 bases, and 11 bases stayed unmatched. Looked up from germline, CDR1 is SGHAT and CDR2 is FQNNGV. The CDR3 coding sequence is TGTGCCAGCAGCCCAACGGGTGCGGGGGTGAATGAGCAGTTCTTC. Translation gives CASSPTGAGVNEQFF. Supplemented by reference TRBV11-2 and TRBJ2-1, the full variable domain reads EAGVAQSPRYKIIEKRQSVAFWCNPISGHATLYWYQQILGQGPKLLIQFQNNGVVDDSQLPKDRFSAERLKGVDSTLKIQPAKLEDSAVYLCASSPTGAGVNEQFFGPGTRLTVL.

The chain joins TRBV7-2 to TRBJ2-7, with 8 bases identical to TRBD2. V lost 3 bases to trimming and J lost 3 bases; unmatched junction nucleotides: 7. The germline V gene has CDR1 SGHTA and CDR2 FQGNSA. The CDR3 is made up of 15 amino acids. CDR3 nucleotides: TGTGCCAGCAGCTTGTCAGCGGGGGACTACTACGAGCAGTACTTC. Its translation is CASSLSAGDYYEQYF.

V and J are TRBV3-1 (or the pseudogene TRBV3-2) and TRBJ1-6, with a tentative D call TRBD1 (5 bases). There are 14 residues in the CDR3. Germline V gene sequence: CDR1 LGHDT, CDR2 YNNKEL (reference sequence). V was cut by 3 bases and J by 9 bases, with 12 bases left in between. The CDR3 nucleotides read TGTGCCAGCAGCCAGGGCGGGACGGGTTCACCCCTCCACTTT. This codes for CASSQGGTGSPLHF.

This clone has a single count. The chain is built from TRBV5-1 and TRBJ1-4, with 9 bases identical to TRBD1. V shed 1 base, J shed 7 bases, and the junction held 8 bases outside the gene matches. The germline gives CDR1 SGHRS, CDR2 YFSETQ. This CDR3 region has 16 residues. DNA of the CDR3: TGCGCCAGCAGCTTGACGACAGGGGGGCAAAGTGAAAAACTGTTTTTT. Translated: CASSLTTGGQSEKLFF. Variable domain in full (rest from reference TRBV5-1 and TRBJ1-4): KAGVTQTPRYLIKTRGQQVTLSCSPISGHRSVSWYQQTPGQGLQFLFEYFSETQRNKGNFPGRFSGRQFSNSRSEMNVSTLELGDSALYLCASSLTTGGQSEKLFFGSGTQLSVL.

This chain uses TRBV11-1 with TRBJ2-5; D ambiguous. The V and J ends lost 1 base and 4 bases respectively, with 7 bases between them. The CDR3 runs to 13 residues. Germline assignment: CDR1 SGHAT and CDR2 FQDESV (reference sequence). The CDR3 DNA reads TGTGCCAGCAGCTTAGGGTCCGGAGAGACCCAGTACTTC. Protein sequence: CASSLGSGETQYF.

This sequence joins TRBV7-2 and TRBJ1-5, with D perhaps matching TRBD1 (6 bases). Per the germline V gene, CDR1 is SGHTA and CDR2 is FQGNSA. Trimming shortened V by 6 bases and J by 1 base, and 13 bases separated the two germline ends. The CDR3 spans 15 residues. Here the CDR3 reads CASSSYRVSNQPQHF. CDR3 coding DNA: TGTGCCAGCAGTAGTTACAGGGTGAGCAATCAGCCCCAGCATTTT.

The rearrangement joins TRBV4-3 to TRBJ2-3; TRBD2 matches at 8 bases. Trimming took 1 base from V and 8 from J; bases not matched to a gene: 17. This CDR3 is built from 18 residues. CDR1 is LGHNA and CDR2 is YSLEER in the germline V gene. CDR3 loop: CASSQVPGGLGQAGTQYF. Here the CDR3 DNA reads TGCGCCAGCAGCCAAGTCCCGGGGGGGTTGGGGCAAGCGGGTACGCAGTATTTT.

In its sample, this clone was seen a few times. J is TRBJ2-3 and V is TRBV20-1; 12 bases are a match to TRBD2. With V trimmed by 3 bases and J by 3 bases, 7 bases remained unmatched. The CDR3 loop spans 16 amino acids. CDR1 is DFQATT, CDR2 SNEGSKA, per germline (reference sequence). CDR3 loop: CSASILAGGRTDTQYF. The DNA of the CDR3 is TGCAGTGCTAGTATTCTAGCGGGAGGGAGGACAGATACGCAGTATTTT.

The chain recombines TRBV11-3 with TRBJ2-7; D is possibly TRBD1 (5 bases). The V gene's germline CDR1 is SGHNT and CDR2 YENEEA. Deletions cut 5 bases from V and 5 bases from J, with 16 bases between. CDR3 length: 14 amino acids. Written as DNA, the CDR3 is TGTGCCAGCAGCCCAGGTGGGGCGGCGGACGAGCAGTACTTC. It is translated as CASSPGGAADEQYF.

The rearrangement uses TRBV10-3 and TRBJ1-5, with D hard to call. The V gene's germline CDR1 is ENHRY and CDR2 SYGVKD. V shed 6 bases and J shed 0 bases, with 6 bases lying between them. The CDR3 runs 13 residues. CDR3 coding DNA: TGTGCCATCAGGCCGGGTAGCAATCAGCCCCAGCATTTT. Translation: CAIRPGSNQPQHF.

The rearrangement joins TRBV5-1 to TRBJ2-1; 9 positions agree with TRBD2. V lost 2 bases and J lost 6; bases outside the gene matches: 6. The germline V gene encodes CDR1 SGHRS and CDR2 YFSETQ. The CDR3 consists of 15 residues. In nucleotides, the CDR3 is TGCGCCAGCAGCTTTACAGCGGGGGGCAGCAATGAGCAGTTCTTC. Protein: CASSFTAGGSNEQFF.

The rearrangement joins TRBV30 to TRBJ2-1; D may be TRBD2 (5 bases). Germline CDR1 reads GTSNPN; CDR2 reads SVGIG (reference sequence). CDR3 size: 12 residues. Trimming shortened V by 5 bases and J by 5 bases, and 10 bases separated the two germline ends. The DNA of the CDR3 is TGTGCCTGGGGCAGAGGGAACAATGAGCAGTTCTTC. It translates to CAWGRGNNEQFF.